This is a list of T cell receptor beta chains from one sample in a study of CD8 T cells in ankylosing spondylitis. TCRdb used MiXCR to reprocess the 5' RACE reads, holding one entry per CDR3 protein. The table includes roughly 370,000 distinct CDR3 sequences, around 20% detected once. Sequences were obtained from blood, either unsorted or a sorted T cell fraction (not recorded which). Receptors originate from a male donor with ankylosing spondylitis. Each CDR3 is given with its conserved first and last residue. A D gene is named only where the DNA matches it firmly. Where a row states a size, it is once, few, many or the class of an expanded clone; other rows omit it.

cdr3_nt cdr3_aa j_call d_call v_call clone_size
TGCGCCAGCAGCTTGTACCCCTTCTCCTACGAGCAGTACTTC CASSLYPFSYEQYF TRBJ2-7 - TRBV5-1 many
TGTGCCAGCCGGACAGGGGGTGCCTACAATGAGCAGTTCTTC CASRTGGAYNEQFF TRBJ2-1 TRBD1 TRBV6-1 few
TGCGCCAGCAGCTTGGGCTCCGGGACAGGGACGAACACCATATATTTT CASSLGSGTGTNTIYF TRBJ1-3 TRBD1 TRBV5-1 many
TGCAGTGCTAGGAGGGGGGGACAAAACTACGAGCAGTACTTC CSARRGGQNYEQYF TRBJ2-7 - TRBV20-1 few
TGCGCCAGCAGACCCGATAACACCGGGGAGCTGTTTTTT CASRPDNTGELFF TRBJ2-2 - TRBV10-2 -
TGTGCCAGCAGCCCAGCGGGGCTGGGGACAGATACGCAGTATTTT CASSPAGLGTDTQYF TRBJ2-3 TRBD2 TRBV3-1 -
TGCGCCAGCGCAGGTGAAACTAGGTTCAATGAGCAGTTCTTC CASAGETRFNEQFF TRBJ2-1 - TRBV5-1 few
TGCGCCAGCAGCCCTGTATGGGGGTTGGGCTCCTACAATGAGCAGTTCTTC CASSPVWGLGSYNEQFF TRBJ2-1 - TRBV4-1 -
TGTGCCAGCAGTAGACCCCCACCAGATACGCAGTATTTT CASSRPPPDTQYF TRBJ2-3 - TRBV5-4 -
TGCAGCGTGAAGAGGGGCTCCTACGAGCAGTACTTC CSVKRGSYEQYF TRBJ2-7 - TRBV29-1 -
TGTGCCAGCAGCTTTTGGGGGACTAGAGGTTACAATGAGCAGTTCTTC CASSFWGTRGYNEQFF TRBJ2-1 TRBD2 TRBV6-1 -
TGTGCCAGCAGTTTAGTGGGACTAGCGACCCACGAGCAGTACTTC CASSLVGLATHEQYF TRBJ2-7 TRBD2 TRBV12-3/TRBV12-4 few
TGTGCCAGCAGTTACTCGACGGCAGGGTGGGGGTCACCCCTCCACTTT CASSYSTAGWGSPLHF TRBJ1-6 - TRBV6-5 -
TGCAGTGCGCTGGACAGGGGGATTGAGCAGTACTTC CSALDRGIEQYF TRBJ2-7 TRBD1 TRBV20-1 -
TGTGCCAGCACCACAGAGGGAATGAACAATTCACCCCTCCACTTT CASTTEGMNNSPLHF TRBJ1-6 - TRBV2 -
TGTGCCATCCACGGGGGTCTCACAGATACGCAGTATTTT CAIHGGLTDTQYF TRBJ2-3 - TRBV10-3 few
TGTGCCAGCAGCTTAGGACTAGCGGGAGGATATGAGCAGTTCTTC CASSLGLAGGYEQFF TRBJ2-1 TRBD2 TRBV7-8 many
TGCAGTGTAGGCTTAATGAACACCGGGGAGCTGTTTTTT CSVGLMNTGELFF TRBJ2-2 - TRBV20-1 -
TGCGCCAGCAGGGAGAGGGGCGAGCAGTACTTC CASRERGEQYF TRBJ2-7 - TRBV5-1 -
TGTGCCAGCAGCCCGACAACAACGACCGGGCGTGAAGCTTTCTTT CASSPTTTTGREAFF TRBJ1-1 - TRBV7-3 -
TGTGCCAGCAGTTTTCGGATGACAGATACGCAGTATTTT CASSFRMTDTQYF TRBJ2-3 - TRBV7-2 -
TGTGCCAGCAGCTTAGGAGCGTCCTCGGGGGGCTACACCTTC CASSLGASSGGYTF TRBJ1-2 - TRBV11-3 -
TGTGCCAGCAGCCGACATTACGAGCAGTACTTC CASSRHYEQYF TRBJ2-7 - TRBV14 -
TGTGCCAGCAGCACTACAGACAGGGGGCTGAATACGCAGTATTTT CASSTTDRGLNTQYF TRBJ2-3 TRBD1 TRBV2 -
TGTGCCAGCAGTTTGGAGAAGGACTATGGCTACACCTTC CASSLEKDYGYTF TRBJ1-2 - TRBV12-3/TRBV12-4 few
TGTGCCAGCAGCTTAGGAGCCGACGGGTTCTACGAGCAGTACTTC CASSLGADGFYEQYF TRBJ2-7 - TRBV7-3 few
TGTGCCATGACGGGACTAGCGGGAGGAACGAACACCGGGGAGCTGTTTTTT CAMTGLAGGTNTGELFF TRBJ2-2 TRBD2 TRBV10-3 -
TGTGCCAGCAGTTTGAGGCTAAACACGGCAAGCTCCTACAATGAGCAGTTCTTC CASSLRLNTASSYNEQFF TRBJ2-1 - TRBV27 -
TGTGCCAGCAGCGTAGATGGACAGAATAATGGAAACACCATATATTTT CASSVDGQNNGNTIYF TRBJ1-3 - TRBV9 once
TGCGCCAGCAGCACAGGGGACCAAGAGACCCAGTACTTC CASSTGDQETQYF TRBJ2-5 TRBD1 TRBV5-1 few
TGCAGTGCTAAGACTAGCGGGGTATCCTACAATGAGCAGTTCTTC CSAKTSGVSYNEQFF TRBJ2-1 TRBD2 TRBV20-1 few
TGTGCCAGCAGTGAGGACAGGGGGCACACCGGGGAGCTGTTTTTT CASSEDRGHTGELFF TRBJ2-2 TRBD1 TRBV25-1 few
TGTGCCAGCAGGGGGACTAGCGGGTGGTACGAGCAGTACTTC CASRGTSGWYEQYF TRBJ2-7 TRBD2 TRBV28 -
TGCGCCAGCAGCCAAGACGGGCTGAGAAATTCACCCCTCCACTTT CASSQDGLRNSPLHF TRBJ1-6 - TRBV4-1 -
TGTGCCAGCAGGCCCTACGAATTTCTAGCGGGAGGGAGGATAGATACGCAGTATTTT CASRPYEFLAGGRIDTQYF TRBJ2-3 TRBD2 TRBV9 -